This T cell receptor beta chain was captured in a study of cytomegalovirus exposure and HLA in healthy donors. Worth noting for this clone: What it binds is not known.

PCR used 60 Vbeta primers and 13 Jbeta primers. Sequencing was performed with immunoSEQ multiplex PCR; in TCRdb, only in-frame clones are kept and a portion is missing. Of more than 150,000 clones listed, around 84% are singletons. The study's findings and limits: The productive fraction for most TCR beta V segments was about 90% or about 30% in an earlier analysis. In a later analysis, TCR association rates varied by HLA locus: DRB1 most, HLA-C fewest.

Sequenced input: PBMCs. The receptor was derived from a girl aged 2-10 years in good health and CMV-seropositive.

Here the CDR3 reads CASSENGLAGYNEQFF. The DNA of the CDR3 is TGTGCCAGCAGTGAAAATGGACTAGCGGGATACAATGAGCAGTTCTTC. The V gene is TRBV6-1, the J gene TRBJ2-1, with 12 bases that match TRBD2. Germline CDR1 is MNHNS and CDR2 is SASEGT. The length of the CDR3 is 16 residues. J gave up 4 bases and V 2 bases, and 3 bases lay outside the gene matches.